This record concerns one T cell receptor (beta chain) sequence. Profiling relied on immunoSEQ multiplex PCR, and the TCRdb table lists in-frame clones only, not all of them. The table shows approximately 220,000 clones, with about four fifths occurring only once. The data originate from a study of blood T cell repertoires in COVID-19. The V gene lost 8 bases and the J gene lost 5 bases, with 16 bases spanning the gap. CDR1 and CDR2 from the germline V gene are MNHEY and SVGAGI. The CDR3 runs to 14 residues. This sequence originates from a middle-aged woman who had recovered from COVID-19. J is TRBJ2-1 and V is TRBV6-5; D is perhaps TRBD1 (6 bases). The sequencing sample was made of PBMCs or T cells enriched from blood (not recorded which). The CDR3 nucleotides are TGTGCCAGCCGAATCCCAGGGGATCACAATGAGCAGTTCTTC. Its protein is CASRIPGDHNEQFF.